This T cell receptor beta chain was identified during a study of shared clonotypes between healthy human individuals. About the research overall: Each donor's CD8 memory used one plate, CD8 naive two, each CD4 subset three.

Profiled with immunoSEQ multiplex PCR; TCRdb holds only in-frame clones, not every one. The sample carries some 2,000,000 clones, around 95% recorded once. V lost 6 bases, J lost 2 bases, and 11 bases lay in between. The CDR3 loop spans 13 amino acids. Looked up from germline, CDR1 is GTSNPN and CDR2 is SVGIG (reference sequence). Points on this clone: Its specificity is not known.

Findings and limits, study-wide: The study found approximately 5% of naive CD4 clonotypes shared across several donors.

The sample was naive CD4+ T cells sorted from blood. The subset denotes: CD45RA+ positively selected. V gene TRBV30 combines with J gene TRBJ1-3; D unclear. This receptor was taken from a man younger than 35 in good health. The CDR3 DNA reads TGTGCCTGCTCCCGGGCTCCTGGAAACACCATATATTTT. Residues: CACSRAPGNTIYF.